Here is one TCR beta chain with its context. Its antigen is not known. V was shortened by 6 bases and J by 8 bases, with 10 bases between the two germline ends. This CDR3 region has 11 residues. The repertoire was sequenced with immunoSEQ multiplex PCR; TCRdb's copy has only in-frame clones and lacks some. The repertoire consists of 350,000 to 450,000 clones, with about 91% occurring once and the leading ten covering under 5%. These data come from a study of Ad26.COV2.S vaccination and SARS-CoV-2 variants. The study, taken as a whole, reports: Spike-specific TCR breadth ran higher among vaccine recipients than placebo recipients.

V usage is TRBV12-3 or TRBV12-4 and J usage is TRBJ1-1; D is ambiguous. Sequencing used peripheral blood, obtained after recovery from COVID-19. This clonotype was sampled from a human donor who had recovered from COVID-19. CDR3 amino acids: CASSTTIEAFF. In DNA form, the CDR3 reads TGTGCCAGCAGCACAACGATAGAAGCTTTCTTT.